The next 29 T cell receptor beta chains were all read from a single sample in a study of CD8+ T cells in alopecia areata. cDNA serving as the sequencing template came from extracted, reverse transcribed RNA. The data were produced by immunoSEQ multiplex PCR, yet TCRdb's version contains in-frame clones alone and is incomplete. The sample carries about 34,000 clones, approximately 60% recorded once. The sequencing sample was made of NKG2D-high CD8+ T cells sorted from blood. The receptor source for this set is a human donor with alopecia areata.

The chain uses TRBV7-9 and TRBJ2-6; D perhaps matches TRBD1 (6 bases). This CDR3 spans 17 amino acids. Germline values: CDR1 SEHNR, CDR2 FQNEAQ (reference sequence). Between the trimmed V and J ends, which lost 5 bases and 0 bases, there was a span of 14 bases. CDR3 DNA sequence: TGTGCCAGCAGCGGTCCCGGGACACCCTCTGGGGCCAACGTCCTGACTTTC. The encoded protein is CASSGPGTPSGANVLTF.

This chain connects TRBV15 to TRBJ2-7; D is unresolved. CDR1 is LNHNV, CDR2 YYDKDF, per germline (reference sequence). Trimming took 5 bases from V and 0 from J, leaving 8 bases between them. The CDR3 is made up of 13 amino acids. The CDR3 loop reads CATSGWDSYEQYF. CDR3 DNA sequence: TGTGCCACCAGCGGCTGGGACTCCTACGAGCAGTACTTC.

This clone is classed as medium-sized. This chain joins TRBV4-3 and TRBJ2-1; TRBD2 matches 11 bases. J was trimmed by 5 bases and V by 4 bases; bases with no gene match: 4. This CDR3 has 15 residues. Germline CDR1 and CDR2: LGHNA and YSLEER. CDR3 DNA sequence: TGCGCCAGCAGCCCCTTAGCGGGAGGGAACAATGAGCAGTTCTTC. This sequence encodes CASSPLAGGNNEQFF.

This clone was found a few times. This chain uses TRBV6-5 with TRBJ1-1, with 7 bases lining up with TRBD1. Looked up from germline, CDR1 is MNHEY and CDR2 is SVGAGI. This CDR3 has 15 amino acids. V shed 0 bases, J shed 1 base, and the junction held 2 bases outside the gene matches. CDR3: CASSYSPGGNTEAFF. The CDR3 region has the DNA TGTGCCAGCAGTTACTCTCCAGGGGGGAACACTGAAGCTTTCTTT.

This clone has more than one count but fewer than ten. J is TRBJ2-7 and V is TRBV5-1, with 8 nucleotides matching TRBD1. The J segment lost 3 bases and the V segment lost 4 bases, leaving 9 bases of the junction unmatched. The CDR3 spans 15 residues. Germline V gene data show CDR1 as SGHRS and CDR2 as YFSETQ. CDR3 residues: CASSPGGQGSYEQYF. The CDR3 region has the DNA TGCGCCAGCAGCCCCGGAGGACAGGGAAGCTACGAGCAGTACTTC.

In DNA, the CDR3 is TGTGCCAGCAGGGTCGACAGTAATAGCAATCAGCCCCAGCATTTT. Translation: CASRVDSNSNQPQHF. This chain links TRBV6-1 with TRBJ1-5; weak D call: TRBD1 (5 bases). Trimming removed 6 bases at V and 0 bases at J, with 12 bases between. CDR1 and CDR2 from the germline V gene are MNHNS and SASEGT. CDR3 length: 15 residues.

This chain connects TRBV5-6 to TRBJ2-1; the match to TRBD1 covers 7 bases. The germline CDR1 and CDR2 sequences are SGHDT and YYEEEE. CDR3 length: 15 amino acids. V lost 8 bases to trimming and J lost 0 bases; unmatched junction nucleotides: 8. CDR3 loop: CASYPGQSSYNEQFF. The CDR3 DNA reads TGTGCCAGTTACCCGGGACAGAGCTCCTACAATGAGCAGTTCTTC.

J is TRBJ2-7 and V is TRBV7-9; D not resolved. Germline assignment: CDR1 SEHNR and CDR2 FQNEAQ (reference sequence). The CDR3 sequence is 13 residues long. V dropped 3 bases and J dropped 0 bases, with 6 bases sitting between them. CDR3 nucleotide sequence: TGTGCCAGCAGCTTTGGCTTCTCCTACGAGCAGTACTTC. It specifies CASSFGFSYEQYF.

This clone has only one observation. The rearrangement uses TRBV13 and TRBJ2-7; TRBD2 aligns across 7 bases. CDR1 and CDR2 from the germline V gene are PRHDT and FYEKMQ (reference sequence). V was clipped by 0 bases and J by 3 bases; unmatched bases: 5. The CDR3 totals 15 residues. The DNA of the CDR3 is TGTGCCAGCAGCTTAGGACCCGGGGAGGGCTACGAGCAGTACTTC. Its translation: CASSLGPGEGYEQYF.

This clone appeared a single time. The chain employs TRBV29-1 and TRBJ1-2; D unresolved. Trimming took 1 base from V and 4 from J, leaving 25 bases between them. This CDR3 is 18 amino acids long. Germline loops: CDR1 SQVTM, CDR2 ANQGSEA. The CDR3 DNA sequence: TGCAGCGTTGAAGTATACAAACCCGGGCCTAGAGGAGGCTATGGCTACACCTTC. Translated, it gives CSVEVYKPGPRGGYGYTF.

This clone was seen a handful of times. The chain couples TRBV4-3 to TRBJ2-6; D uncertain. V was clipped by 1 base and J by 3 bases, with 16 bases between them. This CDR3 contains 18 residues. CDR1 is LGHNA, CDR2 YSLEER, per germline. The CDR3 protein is CASSQVGEGLFGANVLTF. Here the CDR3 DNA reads TGCGCCAGCAGCCAAGTAGGTGAAGGCCTTTTTGGGGCCAACGTCCTGACTTTC.

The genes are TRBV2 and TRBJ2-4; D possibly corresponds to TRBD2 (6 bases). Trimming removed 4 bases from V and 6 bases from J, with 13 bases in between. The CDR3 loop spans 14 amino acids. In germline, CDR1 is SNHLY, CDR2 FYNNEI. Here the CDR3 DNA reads TGTGCCAGCAGTGGTAGCGGCAGGATAAACATTCAGTACTTC. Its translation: CASSGSGRINIQYF. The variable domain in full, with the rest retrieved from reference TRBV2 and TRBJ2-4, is EPEVTQTPSHQVTQMGQEVILRCVPISNHLYFYWYRQILGQKVEFLVSFYNNEISEKSEIFDDQFSVERPDGSNFTLKIRSTKLEDSAMYFCASSGSGRINIQYFGAGTRLSVL.

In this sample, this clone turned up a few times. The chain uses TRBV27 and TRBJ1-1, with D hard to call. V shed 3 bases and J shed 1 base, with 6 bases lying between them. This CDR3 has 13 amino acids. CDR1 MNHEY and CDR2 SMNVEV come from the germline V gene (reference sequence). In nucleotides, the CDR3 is TGTGCCAGCAGTTTTTCGGGGAACACTGAAGCTTTCTTT. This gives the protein CASSFSGNTEAFF.

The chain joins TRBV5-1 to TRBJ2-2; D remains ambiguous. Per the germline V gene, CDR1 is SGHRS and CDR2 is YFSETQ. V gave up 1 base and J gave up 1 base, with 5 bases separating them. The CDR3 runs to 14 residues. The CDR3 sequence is CASSLWENTGELFF. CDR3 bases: TGCGCCAGCAGCTTGTGGGAGAACACCGGGGAGCTGTTTTTT.

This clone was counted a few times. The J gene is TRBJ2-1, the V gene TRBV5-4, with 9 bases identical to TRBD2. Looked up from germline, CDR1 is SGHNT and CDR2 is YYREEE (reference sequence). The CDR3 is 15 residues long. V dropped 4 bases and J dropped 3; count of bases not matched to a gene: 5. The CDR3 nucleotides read TGTGCCAGCAGCACGGTAGCGGGGGTCTACAATGAGCAGTTCTTC. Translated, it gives CASSTVAGVYNEQFF.

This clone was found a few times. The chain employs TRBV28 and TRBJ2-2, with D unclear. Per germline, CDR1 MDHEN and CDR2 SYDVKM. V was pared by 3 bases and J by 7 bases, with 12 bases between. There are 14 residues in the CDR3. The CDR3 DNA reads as TGTGCCAGCAGTTTTGGGGTTGAAGTCGGGGAGCTGTTTTTT. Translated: CASSFGVEVGELFF. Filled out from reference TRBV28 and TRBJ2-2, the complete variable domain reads DVKVTQSSRYLVKRTGEKVFLECVQDMDHENMFWYRQDPGLGLRLIYFSYDVKMKEKGDIPEGYSVSREKKERFSLILESASTNQTSMYLCASSFGVEVGELFFGEGSRLTVL.

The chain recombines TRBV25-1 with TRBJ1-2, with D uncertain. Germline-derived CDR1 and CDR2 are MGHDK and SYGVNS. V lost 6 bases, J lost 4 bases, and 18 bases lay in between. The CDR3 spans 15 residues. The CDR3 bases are TGTGCCAGCAGCTTACGACATGGAACTGTCTATGGCTACACCTTC. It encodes CASSLRHGTVYGYTF.

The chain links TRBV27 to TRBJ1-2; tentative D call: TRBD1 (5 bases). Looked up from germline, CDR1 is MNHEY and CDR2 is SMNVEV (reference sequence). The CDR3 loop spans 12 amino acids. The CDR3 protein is CVVRTTNYGYTF. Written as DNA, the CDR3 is TGTGTAGTGAGGACAACTAACTATGGCTACACCTTC.

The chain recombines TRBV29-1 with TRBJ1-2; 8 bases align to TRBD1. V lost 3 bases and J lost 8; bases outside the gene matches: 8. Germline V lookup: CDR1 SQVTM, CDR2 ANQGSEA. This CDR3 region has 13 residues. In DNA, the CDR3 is TGCAGCGTTGATCCTCAGGGGGCGCGAGGCTACACCTTC. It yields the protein CSVDPQGARGYTF.

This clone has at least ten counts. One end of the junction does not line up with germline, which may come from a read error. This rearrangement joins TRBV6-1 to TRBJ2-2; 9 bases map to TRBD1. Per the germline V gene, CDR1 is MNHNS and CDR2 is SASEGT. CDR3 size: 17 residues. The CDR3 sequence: CAISEFTGGQNTGELFF. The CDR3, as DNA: TGTGCCATCAGTGAGTTTACAGGGGGCCAGAACACCGGGGAGCTGTTTTTT.

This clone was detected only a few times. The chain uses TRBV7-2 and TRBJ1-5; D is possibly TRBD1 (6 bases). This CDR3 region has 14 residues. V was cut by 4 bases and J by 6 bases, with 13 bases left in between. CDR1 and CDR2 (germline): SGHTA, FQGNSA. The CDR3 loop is CASSSRGARQPQHF. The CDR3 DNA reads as TGTGCCAGCAGCTCAAGGGGGGCACGTCAGCCCCAGCATTTT.

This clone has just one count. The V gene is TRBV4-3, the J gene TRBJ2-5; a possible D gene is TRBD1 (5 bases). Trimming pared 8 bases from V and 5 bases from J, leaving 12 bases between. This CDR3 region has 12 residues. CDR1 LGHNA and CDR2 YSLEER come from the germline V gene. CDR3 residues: CASAGIGETQYF. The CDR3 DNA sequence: TGCGCCAGCGCAGGGATAGGGGAGACCCAGTACTTC.

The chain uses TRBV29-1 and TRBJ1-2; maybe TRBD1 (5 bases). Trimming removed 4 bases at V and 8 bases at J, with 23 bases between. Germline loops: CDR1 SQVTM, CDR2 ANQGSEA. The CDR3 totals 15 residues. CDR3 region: CSVVGLLVPRGGYTF. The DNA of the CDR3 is TGCAGCGTTGTCGGCCTATTGGTTCCCCGGGGGGGCTACACCTTC.

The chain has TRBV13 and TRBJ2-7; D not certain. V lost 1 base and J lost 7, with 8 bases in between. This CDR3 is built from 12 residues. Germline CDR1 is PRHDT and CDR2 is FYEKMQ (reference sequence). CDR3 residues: CASSLVTGEQYF. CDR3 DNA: TGTGCCAGCAGCTTAGTAACCGGTGAGCAGTACTTC.

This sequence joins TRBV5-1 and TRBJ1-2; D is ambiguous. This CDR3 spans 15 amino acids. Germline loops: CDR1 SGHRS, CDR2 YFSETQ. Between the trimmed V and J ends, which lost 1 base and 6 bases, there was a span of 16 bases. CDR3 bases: TGCGCCAGCAGCTTGCCCGGACGAGGTCTAGATGGCTACACCTTC. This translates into CASSLPGRGLDGYTF.

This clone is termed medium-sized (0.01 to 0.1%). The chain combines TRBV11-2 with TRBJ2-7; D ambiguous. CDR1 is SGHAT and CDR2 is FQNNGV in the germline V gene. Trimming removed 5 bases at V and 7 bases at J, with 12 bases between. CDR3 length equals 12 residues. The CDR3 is CASSPQAVEQYF. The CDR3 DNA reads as TGTGCCAGCAGCCCCCAGGCTGTGGAGCAGTACTTC.

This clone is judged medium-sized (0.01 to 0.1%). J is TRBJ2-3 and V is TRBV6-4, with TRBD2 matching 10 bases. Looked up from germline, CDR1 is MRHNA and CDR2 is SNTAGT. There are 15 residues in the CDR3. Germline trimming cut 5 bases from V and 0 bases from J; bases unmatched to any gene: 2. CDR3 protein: CASSSTSGSTDTQYF. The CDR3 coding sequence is TGTGCCAGCAGTTCGACTAGCGGGAGCACAGATACGCAGTATTTT.

For the CDR3, the DNA is TGTGCCAGCAGCCCCAGGGATTGGGGGGAAGAAGCTTTCTTT. Its translation is CASSPRDWGEEAFF. V usage is TRBV7-9 and J usage is TRBJ1-1, with D possibly matching TRBD1 (5 bases). From germline, CDR1 is SEHNR and CDR2 FQNEAQ (reference sequence). The CDR3 is made up of 14 amino acids. Trimming cost V 5 bases and J 8 bases, with 18 bases left between them.

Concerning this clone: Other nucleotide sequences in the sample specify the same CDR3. The CDR3 coding sequence is TGTGCCAGCAGTTTAATCGACAGGAGGGAAACCCAGTACTTC. The encoded protein is CASSLIDRRETQYF. The chain couples TRBV27 to TRBJ2-5; D tentatively reads TRBD1 or TRBD2 (6 bases each). The CDR3 spans 14 residues. CDR1 and CDR2 (germline): MNHEY, SMNVEV (reference sequence). V dropped 2 bases and J dropped 8 bases, with 15 bases sitting between them.